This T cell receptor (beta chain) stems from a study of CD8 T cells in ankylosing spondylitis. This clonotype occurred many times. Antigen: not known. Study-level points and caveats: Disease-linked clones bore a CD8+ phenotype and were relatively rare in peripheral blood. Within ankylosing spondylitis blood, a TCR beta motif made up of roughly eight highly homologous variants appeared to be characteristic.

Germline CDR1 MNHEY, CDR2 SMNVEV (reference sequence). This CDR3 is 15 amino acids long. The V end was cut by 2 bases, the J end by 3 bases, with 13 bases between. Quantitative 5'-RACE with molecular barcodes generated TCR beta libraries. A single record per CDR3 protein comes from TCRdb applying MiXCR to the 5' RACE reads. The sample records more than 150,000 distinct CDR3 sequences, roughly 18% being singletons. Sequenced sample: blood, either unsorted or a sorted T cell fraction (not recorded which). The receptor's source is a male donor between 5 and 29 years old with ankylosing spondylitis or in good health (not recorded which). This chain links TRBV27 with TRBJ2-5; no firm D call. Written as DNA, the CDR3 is TGTGCCAGCAGTTTACGATCGATCCAGAAAGAGACCCAGTACTTC. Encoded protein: CASSLRSIQKETQYF.